This TCR beta chain was found in a study of blood T cell repertoires in COVID-19. About the study: Samples came from the United States, Italy and Spain, spanning acute and convalescent COVID-19. Sample material is recorded as cDNA or gDNA derived from T cells, B-cell-depleted T cells, or PBMCs.

There are 14 residues in the CDR3. With V trimmed by 7 bases and J by 0 bases, 5 bases remained unmatched. Germline CDR1 is WNHNN and CDR2 is SYGVQD (reference sequence). As originally analysed: Reference gene primers were amplified, and this amplification served to estimate nucleated cell counts. TCRdb keeps only in-frame clones here, not all; method: immunoSEQ multiplex PCR. V, J and clone size reflect that table, while D and trimming were determined from the DNA. The sample carries some 180,000 clones, more than 70% recorded once. Source material: peripheral blood. The receptor was derived from a woman in her sixties or seventies with acute or convalescent COVID-19. This rearrangement joins TRBV10-1 to TRBJ2-7; TRBD1 agrees at 8 bases. This CDR3 is CASKYRGYSYEQYV. The CDR3 DNA follows: TGCGCCAGCAAGTACAGGGGGTACTCCTACGAGCAGTACGTC.